Shown below are 28 T cell receptor beta chains from a single sample sequenced in a study of blood T cell repertoires in COVID-19. Sequenced by immunoSEQ multiplex PCR; TCRdb stores in-frame clones only, minus some. Found here are under 300,000 clones, just over 85% of them singletons; the top ten hold around 2.2%. Sequencing used peripheral blood. The source of these receptors is a man aged 25 to 40 who had recovered from COVID-19.

The J gene is TRBJ2-7, the V gene TRBV6-2 or TRBV6-3; no definite D call. This CDR3 region has 16 residues. The germline CDR1 and CDR2 sequences are MNHEY and SVGEGT. V gave up 0 bases and J gave up 0 bases, with 12 bases separating them. CDR3 sequence: CASSYSSAGRSYEQYF. CDR3 nucleotides: TGTGCCAGCAGTTACTCTAGTGCAGGCCGCTCCTACGAGCAGTACTTC.

The chain links TRBV6-1 to TRBJ2-1, with TRBD2 matching over 7 bases. This CDR3 has 18 residues. The J segment lost 0 bases and the V segment lost 2 bases, leaving 10 bases of the junction unmatched. The germline gives CDR1 MNHNS, CDR2 SASEGT. In nucleotides, the CDR3 is TGTGCCAGCAGTGAATTTTCGGGCGCGGGGGACTCCTACAATGAGCAGTTCTTC. This gives the protein CASSEFSGAGDSYNEQFF.

The rearrangement joins TRBV5-1 to TRBJ1-2; D not certain. V lost 0 bases, J lost 5 bases, and 14 bases lay in between. The V gene's germline CDR1 is SGHRS and CDR2 YFSETQ. This CDR3 contains 15 residues. The CDR3: CASSLGVAGVYGYTF. Here the CDR3 DNA reads TGCGCCAGCAGCTTGGGTGTGGCCGGGGTTTATGGCTACACCTTC.

This chain joins TRBV9 and TRBJ1-1; TRBD1 aligns across 7 bases. Germline V CDR1 and CDR2: SGDLS, YYNGEE. J lost 1 base, V lost 4 bases, and 4 bases had no gene match. This CDR3 contains 14 residues. The CDR3 is CASSSSGGNTEAFF. CDR3 nucleotides: TGTGCCAGCAGCTCCTCAGGGGGGAACACTGAAGCTTTCTTT.

J is TRBJ1-2 and V is TRBV7-2; 10 bases fit TRBD1. CDR1 is SGHTA, CDR2 FQGNSA, per germline. Trimming at V came to 4 bases and at J to 8 bases, leaving 7 bases not matched to a gene. The CDR3 spans 14 residues. The CDR3 region has the DNA TGTGCCAGCAGCTCGAGACAGGGGGCAGGGGGCTACACCTTC. Translation gives CASSSRQGAGGYTF.

J is TRBJ2-3 and V is TRBV11-2; tentative D call: TRBD2 (6 bases). CDR3 size: 19 residues. Germline values: CDR1 SGHAT, CDR2 FQNNGV. V lost 2 bases and J 6 bases, leaving 27 bases between the germline ends. CDR3 nucleotide sequence: TGTGCCAGCAGCTTACTCGGCTGGGCTAGCGTATCACCTGGGGATACGCAGTATTTT. This translates into CASSLLGWASVSPGDTQYF.

The V gene is TRBV13, the J gene TRBJ2-5; 9 positions match TRBD1. This CDR3 is built from 16 residues. The germline V gene has CDR1 PRHDT and CDR2 FYEKMQ (reference sequence). J gave up 4 bases and V 1 base, and 7 bases lay outside the gene matches. CDR3 DNA sequence: TGTGCCAGCAGCTTAGTAGGGACAGGGAGCAGAGAGACCCAGTACTTC. The encoded protein is CASSLVGTGSRETQYF.

The genes are TRBV9 and TRBJ1-1; D is unclear. The CDR3 length is 14 residues. In germline, CDR1 is SGDLS, CDR2 YYNGEE. The V gene lost 0 bases and the J gene lost 4 bases, with 10 bases spanning the gap. The CDR3 sequence is CASSVVPGLTEAFF. Here the CDR3 DNA reads TGTGCCAGCAGCGTAGTCCCAGGACTCACTGAAGCTTTCTTT.

This clone was detected a few times. CDR3 bases: TGTGCCAGTAGTATCCCCGGGACAGATCTATCGCGCTACACCTTC. It encodes CASSIPGTDLSRYTF. The chain links TRBV19 to TRBJ1-2, with 7 nucleotides matching TRBD1. CDR3 size: 15 residues. CDR1 LNHDA and CDR2 SQIVND come from the germline V gene (reference sequence). The trim removed 3 bases at V and 9 bases at J, leaving 13 bases unmatched.

In the case of this clone: Germline is not matched at one junction end, which may reflect a read error. The chain uses TRBV7-9 and TRBJ1-4; possible D gene TRBD1, 5 bases. CDR1 is SEHNR, CDR2 FQNEAQ, per germline (reference sequence). CDR3 length equals 11 residues. In DNA form, the CDR3 reads TGTGCCAGCAGGGGAGGGGAAAAGCTGTTTTTT. The encoded protein is CASRGGEKLFF.

Worth noting for this clone: Other DNA sequences within the sample encode an identical CDR3. The CDR3 region is CASSFTTGNTEAFF. The DNA for the CDR3 is TGTGCCAGCAGCTTCACCACTGGGAACACTGAAGCTTTCTTT. This chain links TRBV5-4 with TRBJ1-1; no clear D gene. The germline gives CDR1 SGHNT, CDR2 YYREEE (reference sequence). Between the trimmed V and J ends, which lost 2 bases and 1 base, there was a span of 9 bases. This CDR3 has 14 amino acids.

The rearrangement links TRBV27 to TRBJ2-6; D is perhaps TRBD1 (6 bases). V shed 9 bases and J shed 0 bases, with 12 bases lying between them. Germline V gives CDR1 MNHEY, CDR2 SMNVEV (reference sequence). The CDR3 is 15 amino acids. The DNA for the CDR3 is TGTGCCAGTACAGGGTTTCCCTCTGGGGCCAACGTCCTGACTTTC. Translation gives CASTGFPSGANVLTF.

V and J are TRBV7-2 and TRBJ2-7, with 8 bases that match TRBD2. The CDR3 has 13 amino acids. Looked up from germline, CDR1 is SGHTA and CDR2 is FQGNSA. Unmatched junction bases numbered 10, after V lost 5 bases and J lost 10 bases. CDR3 DNA sequence: TGTGCCAGCAGCGACGGGGGGGTCTGGGAACAGTACTTC. It yields the protein CASSDGGVWEQYF.

The chain couples TRBV4-3 to TRBJ1-2; D gene unclear. CDR1 is LGHNA, CDR2 YSLEER, per germline. This CDR3 is 11 amino acids long. With 0 bases removed from V and 7 bases from J, the gap between germline ends came to 3 bases. CDR3 residues: CASSQDGGYTF. CDR3 nucleotide sequence: TGCGCCAGCAGCCAAGACGGTGGCTACACCTTC.

This clone was seen a single time. The V and J genes are TRBV10-3 and TRBJ1-2; 7 bases are a match to TRBD1. CDR1 and CDR2 from the germline V gene are ENHRY and SYGVKD. CDR3 size: 15 residues. V lost 0 bases and J lost 5; bases outside the gene matches: 6. The CDR3 region has the DNA TGTGCCATCAGTGAGTCCAACAGGGGTTTTTATGGCTACACCTTC. Protein product: CAISESNRGFYGYTF.

The chain employs TRBV5-6 and TRBJ2-1; 8 positions agree with TRBD1. CDR1 is SGHDT, CDR2 YYEEEE, per germline. V lost 5 bases, J lost 5 bases, and 9 bases stayed unmatched. CDR3 length: 15 amino acids. CDR3 nucleotide sequence: TGTGCCAGCAGGGCTCAGGGGGCCCTAAACAATGAGCAGTTCTTC. Translating it yields CASRAQGALNNEQFF.

The V call is TRBV5-1, the J call TRBJ1-4, with D tentatively TRBD1 (5 bases). CDR1 is SGHRS and CDR2 is YFSETQ in the germline V gene. The ends were cut back, 2 bases at V and 5 bases at J, with 10 bases in the middle. The CDR3 has 14 residues. For the CDR3, the DNA is TGCGCCAGCAGCTTACAGGCCGTCAATGAAAAACTGTTTTTT. Amino acid sequence: CASSLQAVNEKLFF.

V usage is TRBV6-2 or TRBV6-3 and J usage is TRBJ1-5; a weak D match, TRBD1 (6 bases). Trimming took 1 base from V and 4 from J, leaving 17 bases between them. The CDR3 runs 17 residues. CDR1 and CDR2 (germline): MNHEY, SVGEGT. CDR3 region: CASSYFSRTVTNQPQHF. CDR3 bases: TGTGCCAGCAGTTACTTTTCTAGGACAGTAACAAATCAGCCCCAGCATTTT.

V gene TRBV27 combines with J gene TRBJ2-7; 11 bases match TRBD2. The CDR3 spans 16 residues. Germline assignment: CDR1 MNHEY and CDR2 SMNVEV (reference sequence). Trimming cost V 6 bases and J 4 bases; bases outside gene matches: 11. The CDR3 protein is CASSVAGGLEKYEQYF. In nucleotides, the CDR3 is TGTGCCAGCAGCGTAGCGGGGGGGCTGGAAAAGTACGAGCAGTACTTC.

V is TRBV19 and J is TRBJ1-2, with 9 positions matching TRBD1. Germline trimming cut 10 bases from V and 4 bases from J; bases unmatched to any gene: 10. Germline CDR1 and CDR2: LNHDA and SQIVND (reference sequence). The CDR3 runs 14 residues. The CDR3 protein is CATVQGATRYGYTF. The CDR3 region has the DNA TGTGCCACCGTACAGGGGGCGACTCGCTATGGCTACACCTTC.

The chain links TRBV30 to TRBJ2-3; tentatively, D is TRBD1 (6 bases). This CDR3 region has 14 residues. Germline CDR1 reads GTSNPN; CDR2 reads SVGIG (reference sequence). The V end was cut by 0 bases, the J end by 2 bases, with 9 bases between. The CDR3 DNA is TGTGCCTGGAGTGTTACAGGGAACACAGATACGCAGTATTTT. It yields the protein CAWSVTGNTDTQYF.

The chain employs TRBV5-5 and TRBJ2-1; 10 nucleotides align to TRBD1. The CDR3 is 15 residues long. Trimming at V came to 4 bases and at J to 3 bases, leaving 4 bases not matched to a gene. The V gene's germline CDR1 is SGHKS and CDR2 YYEKEE (reference sequence). The CDR3, as DNA: TGTGCCAGCAGCCAGGGACAGGGGAGCTACAATGAGCAGTTCTTC. Its protein is CASSQGQGSYNEQFF.

The chain uses TRBV6-5 and TRBJ2-7; a possible D gene is TRBD2 (5 bases). The V end was cut by 0 bases, the J end by 12 bases, with 18 bases between. The CDR3 extends over 14 amino acids. Per germline, CDR1 MNHEY and CDR2 SVGAGI. CDR3 DNA: TGTGCCAGCAGTTACTCGGAGGATTGGGCCATGGGGTACTTC. Translation gives CASSYSEDWAMGYF.

The J gene is TRBJ1-4, the V gene TRBV25-1; unclear D gene. This CDR3 region has 11 residues. Trimming shortened V by 6 bases and J by 10 bases, and 9 bases separated the two germline ends. CDR1 and CDR2 from the germline V gene are MGHDK and SYGVNS. The chain's CDR3 is CASSAVGKLFF. The CDR3 nucleotides read TGTGCCAGCAGCGCGGTTGGAAAACTGTTTTTT.

The gene calls are TRBV6-5 and TRBJ2-1; TRBD2 agrees at 10 bases. V lost 2 bases, J lost 4 bases, and 2 bases stayed unmatched. Germline assignment: CDR1 MNHEY and CDR2 SVGAGI. The CDR3 runs to 15 residues. CDR3 sequence: CASSYRLAGYNEQFF. CDR3 bases: TGTGCCAGCAGTTACAGACTAGCGGGTTACAATGAGCAGTTCTTC.

This chain uses TRBV6-5 with TRBJ1-1; 11 nucleotides align to TRBD1. Germline CDR1 reads MNHEY; CDR2 reads SVGAGI. The CDR3 spans 14 residues. With V trimmed by 6 bases and J by 6 bases, 6 bases remained unmatched. The CDR3 loop is CASSRGQGDAEAFF. For the CDR3, the DNA is TGTGCCAGCAGCCGGGGACAGGGGGATGCTGAAGCTTTCTTT.

The rearrangement uses TRBV7-6 and TRBJ2-3; perhaps TRBD2 as D (6 bases). Germline V gives CDR1 SGHVS, CDR2 FNYEAQ. The V and J ends lost 5 bases and 0 bases respectively, with 15 bases between them. The CDR3 has 16 amino acids. CDR3 sequence (DNA): TGTGCCAGCAGCACAGGCGTGCGGGGTAGCACAGATACGCAGTATTTT. Translating it yields CASSTGVRGSTDTQYF.

V and J are TRBV4-1 and TRBJ2-7; 7 nucleotides agree with TRBD1. This CDR3 has 14 amino acids. Unmatched junction bases numbered 3, after V lost 4 bases and J lost 0 bases. The germline gives CDR1 MGHRA, CDR2 YSYEKL. CDR3 DNA: TGCGCCAGCAGCCCCGGGACAGTCTCCTACGAGCAGTACTTC. It codes for CASSPGTVSYEQYF.